Below are 2 T cell receptor beta chains sequenced from a single sample in a study of monozygotic twins with inflammatory bowel disease. No DNA is given; TCRdb re-called the 5' RACE reads and lists each CDR3 protein once. This sample contains approximately 150,000 distinct CDR3 sequences. Sequencing input: blood. Receptor source: a human donor with ulcerative colitis or Crohn's disease, or a healthy co-twin of an affected twin (not recorded which).

This chain connects TRBV4-3 to TRBJ2-7; TCRdb's D call, TRBD2, is unchecked because there is no DNA. The CDR3 consists of 17 residues. Germline V gene lookup returns CDR1 LGHNA and CDR2 YSLEER. The CDR3 reads CASSQEGPATGAYEQYF.

The rearrangement links TRBV7-2 to TRBJ2-5; the D call from TCRdb, TRBD2, cannot be confirmed without DNA. Germline assignment: CDR1 SGHTA and CDR2 FQGNSA. This CDR3 comprises 16 residues. CDR3 residues: CASSLQILAGTETQYF.